This section outlines one T cell receptor beta chain sequence together with its context. The antigen remains unidentified. These data belong to a study of CD8 T cells in Susac syndrome. Notes on the study in general: The study's TCR sequencing and HLA analysis drew on a certain number of individuals. That number was acknowledged as relatively small.

RNA, at roughly 0.45 to 1 ug, was reverse transcribed with random hexamers. Amplification of TCR beta CDR3 across 54 Vbeta and 13 Jbeta was performed with immunoSEQ multiplex PCR. TCRdb reprocessed the immunoSEQ multiplex PCR reads via MiXCR and lists one record per CDR3 protein. The table includes around 150,000 distinct CDR3 sequences, just under 95% detected once. The sample comprised CD4+ T cells from PBMCs. The clonotype comes from a human donor in good health.

CDR3 sequence reads: CSVPGGNYGYTF. Written as DNA, the CDR3 is TGCAGCGTTCCAGGGGGCAACTATGGCTACACCTTC. V is TRBV29-1 and J is TRBJ1-2; 8 positions agree with TRBD1. This CDR3 comprises 12 residues. Trimming cost V 5 bases and J 2 bases; bases outside gene matches: 1. CDR1 and CDR2 (germline): SQVTM, ANQGSEA.